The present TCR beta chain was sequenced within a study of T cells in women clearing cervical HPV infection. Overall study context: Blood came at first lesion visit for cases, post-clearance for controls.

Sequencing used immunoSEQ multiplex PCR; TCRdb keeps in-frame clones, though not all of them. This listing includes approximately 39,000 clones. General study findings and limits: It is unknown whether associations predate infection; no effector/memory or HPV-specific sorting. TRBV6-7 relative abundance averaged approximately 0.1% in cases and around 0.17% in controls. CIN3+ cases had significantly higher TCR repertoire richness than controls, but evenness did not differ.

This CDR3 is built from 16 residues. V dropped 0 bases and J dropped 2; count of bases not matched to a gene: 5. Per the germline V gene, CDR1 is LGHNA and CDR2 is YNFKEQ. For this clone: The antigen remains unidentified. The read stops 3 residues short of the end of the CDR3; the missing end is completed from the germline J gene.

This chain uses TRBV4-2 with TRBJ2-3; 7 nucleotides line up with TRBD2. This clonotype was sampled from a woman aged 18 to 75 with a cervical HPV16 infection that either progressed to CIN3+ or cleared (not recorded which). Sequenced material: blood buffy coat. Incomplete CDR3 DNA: TGTGCCAGCAGCCAAGAGGGGGGGAGGAACACAGATACG. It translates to CASSQEGGRNTDT. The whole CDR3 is CASSQEGGRNTDTQYF.